The present T cell receptor (beta chain) was sequenced within a study of cytomegalovirus exposure and HLA in healthy donors. CDR3 length: 15 residues. Unmatched junction bases numbered 6, after V lost 3 bases and J lost 8 bases. Germline CDR1 is SGDLS and CDR2 is YYNGEE. 13 Jbeta primers and 60 Vbeta primers were used for the PCR. Profiling relied on immunoSEQ multiplex PCR, and the TCRdb table lists in-frame clones only, not all of them. The repertoire holds about 180,000 clones, with roughly four fifths as singletons. The clonotype was recovered from a girl aged 10 to 17 in good health and CMV-seropositive. The chain recombines TRBV9 with TRBJ2-4, with 12 nucleotides matching TRBD2. The source material was PBMCs. CDR3 sequence: CASSGGLAGHHIQYF. As DNA, the CDR3 is TGTGCCAGCAGCGGCGGACTAGCGGGGCATCACATTCAGTACTTC. The whole variable domain, remainder taken from reference TRBV9 and TRBJ2-4, is DSGVTQTPKHLITATGQRVTLRCSPRSGDLSVYWYQQSLDQGLQFLIQYYNGEERAKGNILERFSAQQFPDLHSELNLSSLELGDSALYFCASSGGLAGHHIQYFGAGTRLSVL.